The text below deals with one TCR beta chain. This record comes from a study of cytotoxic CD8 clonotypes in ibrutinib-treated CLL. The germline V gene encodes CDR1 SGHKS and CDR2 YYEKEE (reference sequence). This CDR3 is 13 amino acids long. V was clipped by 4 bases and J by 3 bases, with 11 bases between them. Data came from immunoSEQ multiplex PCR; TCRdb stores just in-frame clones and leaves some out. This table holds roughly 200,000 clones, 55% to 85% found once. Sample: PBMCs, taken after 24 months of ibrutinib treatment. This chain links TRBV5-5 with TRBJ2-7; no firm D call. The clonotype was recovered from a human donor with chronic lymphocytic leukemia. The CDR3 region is CASSPSLRYEQYF. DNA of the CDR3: TGTGCCAGCAGCCCAAGTCTCCGCTACGAGCAGTACTTC.